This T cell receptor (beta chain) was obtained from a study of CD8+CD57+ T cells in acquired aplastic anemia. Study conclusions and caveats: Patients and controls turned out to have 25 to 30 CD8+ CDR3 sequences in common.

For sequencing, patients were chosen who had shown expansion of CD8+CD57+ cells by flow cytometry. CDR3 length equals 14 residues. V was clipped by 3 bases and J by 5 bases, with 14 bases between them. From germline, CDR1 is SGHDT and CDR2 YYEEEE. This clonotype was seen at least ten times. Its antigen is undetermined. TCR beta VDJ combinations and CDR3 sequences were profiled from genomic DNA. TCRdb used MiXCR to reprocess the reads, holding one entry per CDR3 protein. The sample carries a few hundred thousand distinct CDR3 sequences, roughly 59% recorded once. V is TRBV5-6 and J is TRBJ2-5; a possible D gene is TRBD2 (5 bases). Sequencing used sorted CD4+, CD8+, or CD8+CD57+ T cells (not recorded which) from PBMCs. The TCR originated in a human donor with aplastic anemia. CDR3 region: CASSSSERPETQYF. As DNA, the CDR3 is TGTGCCAGCAGCTCCTCGGAGCGGCCCGAGACCCAGTACTTC.